The clone carrying this TCR beta chain has only a few counts. Its antigen is unidentified. The unexposed donors gave CD4+ T cells in about 2010-2019, prior to COVID-19. The cells were cultured for about ten days before CD4+ T cells were isolated. Each well had 2 million or so PBMCs in approximately 5% human AB serum with IL-2. The method was immunoSEQ multiplex PCR; TCRdb's version includes in-frame clones alone and lacks a portion of them. The table lists about 21,000 clones, roughly 76% of them singletons. This record comes from a study of CD4 T cells in relation to SARS-CoV-2 and coronaviruses. Overall study: The negative reference was HIV-1 Nef peptide pool or peptide-free culture.

Unmatched junction bases numbered 11, after V lost 5 bases and J lost 5 bases. Germline lookup yields CDR1 MGHRA and CDR2 YSYEKL. The CDR3 is 16 amino acids. Material for sequencing was CD4+ T cells from PBMCs, cultured in vitro. The sequence came from a human donor in good health. This sequence joins TRBV4-1 and TRBJ1-5, with 8 bases fitting TRBD1. CDR3: CASSETQGASHQPQHF. CDR3 nucleotides: TGCGCCAGCAGCGAAACGCAGGGGGCCAGCCATCAGCCCCAGCATTTT.